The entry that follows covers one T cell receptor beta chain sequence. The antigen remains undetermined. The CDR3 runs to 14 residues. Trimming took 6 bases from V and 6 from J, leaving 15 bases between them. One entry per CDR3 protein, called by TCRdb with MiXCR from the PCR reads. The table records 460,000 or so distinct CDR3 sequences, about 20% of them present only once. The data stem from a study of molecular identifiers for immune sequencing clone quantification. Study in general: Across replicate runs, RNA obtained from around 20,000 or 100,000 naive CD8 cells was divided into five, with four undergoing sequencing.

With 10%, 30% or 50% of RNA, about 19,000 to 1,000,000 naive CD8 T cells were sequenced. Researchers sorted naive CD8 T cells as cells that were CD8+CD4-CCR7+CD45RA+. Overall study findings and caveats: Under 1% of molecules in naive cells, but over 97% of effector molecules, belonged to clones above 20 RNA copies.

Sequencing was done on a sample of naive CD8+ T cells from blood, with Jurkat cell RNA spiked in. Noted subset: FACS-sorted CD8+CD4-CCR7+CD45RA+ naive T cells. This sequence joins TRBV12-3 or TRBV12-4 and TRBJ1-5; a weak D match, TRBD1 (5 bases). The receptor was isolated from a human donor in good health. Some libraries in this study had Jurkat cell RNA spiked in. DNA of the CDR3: TGTGCCAGCAGAGACAGAACAGGTCTTCAGCCCCAGCATTTT. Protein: CASRDRTGLQPQHF.